This T cell receptor (beta chain) emerged from a study of blood T cell repertoires in COVID-19. Here immunoSEQ multiplex PCR was the method, and the copy in TCRdb shows in-frame clones only, minus some. The data hold tens of thousands of clones, with 85% observed a single time. Trimming shortened V by 0 bases and J by 1 base, and 12 bases separated the two germline ends. This CDR3 spans 16 amino acids. Germline V CDR1 and CDR2: MNHEY, SMNVEV (reference sequence). This rearrangement joins TRBV27 to TRBJ1-1; D not resolved. The sequencing input was peripheral blood. The receptor comes from an elderly man with acute or convalescent COVID-19. The CDR3 DNA reads TGTGCCAGCAGTTTATCCGGGGAGGTCGGGAACACTGAAGCTTTCTTT. Translation gives CASSLSGEVGNTEAFF.